The 31 T cell receptor beta chains in this list originate from one sample, sequenced in a study of blood T cells in healthy people across ages. A second about 6 to 12 cycle PCR used barcoded and J-beta primers. TCRdb ran MiXCR on the 5' RACE reads and lists one entry per CDR3 protein. The sample yields around 1,900,000 distinct CDR3 sequences, roughly two fifths seen once. Input material: blood. The receptors here all came from a human donor in good health.

This clonotype was seen a few times. This chain joins TRBV27 and TRBJ2-4; 10 nucleotides line up with TRBD1. The CDR3 spans 13 residues. Germline CDR1 is MNHEY and CDR2 is SMNVEV (reference sequence). J lost 13 bases, V lost 0 bases, and 3 bases had no gene match. CDR3 in amino acids: CASSLSWTGGQYF. The CDR3 nucleotides are TGTGCCAGCAGTTTATCGTGGACAGGGGGGCAGTACTTC.

The chain links TRBV20-1 to TRBJ2-5; 8 positions match TRBD2. The V gene end was trimmed by 6 bases and the J gene end by 0 bases; junction bases not matched to a gene: 18. Germline V gives CDR1 DFQATT, CDR2 SNEGSKA (reference sequence). The CDR3 spans 18 residues. In DNA, the CDR3 is TGCAGTGCCCCCCGGGGGCGGGGGGCCGAATGGTACCAAGAGACCCAGTACTTC. This codes for CSAPRGRGAEWYQETQYF.

This clonotype has a handful of counts. This chain uses TRBV28 with TRBJ2-1; 12 nucleotides agree with TRBD2. V shed 6 bases, J shed 5 bases, and the junction held 11 bases outside the gene matches. Germline loops: CDR1 MDHEN, CDR2 SYDVKM. There are 17 residues in the CDR3. The CDR3 reads CASRRTSGVQADNEQFF. The CDR3 coding sequence is TGTGCCAGCAGGAGGACTAGCGGGGTTCAAGCAGACAATGAGCAGTTCTTC. The full variable domain, its missing parts supplied by reference TRBV28 and TRBJ2-1, is DVKVTQSSRYLVKRTGEKVFLECVQDMDHENMFWYRQDPGLGLRLIYFSYDVKMKEKGDIPEGYSVSREKKERFSLILESASTNQTSMYLCASRRTSGVQADNEQFFGPGTRLTVL.

The chain is built from TRBV9 and TRBJ1-5; D unclear. CDR3 length equals 13 residues. From germline, CDR1 is SGDLS and CDR2 YYNGEE. V lost 0 bases and J lost 5, with 6 bases in between. Here the CDR3 reads CASSVDGYQPQHF. The CDR3 region has the DNA TGTGCCAGCAGCGTAGACGGATATCAGCCCCAGCATTTT. Full variable domain (missing parts from reference TRBV9 and TRBJ1-5): DSGVTQTPKHLITATGQRVTLRCSPRSGDLSVYWYQQSLDQGLQFLIQYYNGEERAKGNILERFSAQQFPDLHSELNLSSLELGDSALYFCASSVDGYQPQHFGDGTRLSIL.

This clonotype was observed a few times. The rearrangement links TRBV7-3 to TRBJ1-6; D gene ambiguous. The CDR3 runs to 13 residues. CDR1 is SGHTA, CDR2 FQGTGA, per germline. V shed 4 bases and J shed 6 bases, with 7 bases lying between them. CDR3 residues: CASSSGPNSPLHF. DNA of the CDR3: TGTGCCAGCAGCTCCGGACCTAATTCACCCCTCCACTTT.

About this clonotype: A single base separates this from a much larger clone, so it may be a read error. The rearrangement uses TRBV7-2 and TRBJ2-1; weak D call: TRBD1 (5 bases). TRBJ2-7 matches the DNA end more closely, so the J call is doubtful. This CDR3 spans 14 amino acids. Looked up from germline, CDR1 is SGHTA and CDR2 is FQGNSA. In DNA, the CDR3 is TGTGCCAGCAGCTTACAGGGTTTGGACAATGAGCAGTACTTC. This translates into CASSLQGLDNEQYF.

The chain couples TRBV9 to TRBJ2-5; D is unresolved. The J call is doubtful: the DNA matches TRBJ2-7 better. The CDR3 extends over 15 amino acids. The germline V gene has CDR1 SGDLS and CDR2 YYNGEE. CDR3 in amino acids: CASSSMGRVLDEQYF. The CDR3 DNA follows: TGTGCCAGCAGTAGCATGGGAAGAGTGCTTGACGAGCAGTACTTC.

This clonotype was detected a few times. The chain employs TRBV28 and TRBJ2-7, with D perhaps TRBD2 (6 bases). The CDR3 contains 16 residues. The V end was cut by 5 bases, the J end by 3 bases, with 20 bases between. The V gene's germline CDR1 is MDHEN and CDR2 SYDVKM. As DNA, the CDR3 is TGTGCCAGCAGTCTAGGAAAGTTGGGAGGAGGCTACGAGCAGTACTTC. Its translation is CASSLGKLGGGYEQYF.

This sequence joins TRBV5-1 and TRBJ2-5, with 9 nucleotides matching TRBD1. Germline V gives CDR1 SGHRS, CDR2 YFSETQ. The V gene end was trimmed by 4 bases and the J gene end by 4 bases; junction bases not matched to a gene: 8. The CDR3 loop spans 15 amino acids. The CDR3 DNA sequence: TGCGCCAGCAGCGCCGGGACAGGGTTCCGAGAGACCCAGTACTTC. Residues: CASSAGTGFRETQYF.

This chain connects TRBV5-5 to TRBJ2-3; D not resolved. Trimming removed 4 bases at V and 7 bases at J, with 10 bases between. The CDR3 extends over 12 amino acids. Looked up from germline, CDR1 is SGHKS and CDR2 is YYEKEE (reference sequence). CDR3 amino acids: CASSHWTYTQYF. DNA for the CDR3: TGTGCCAGCAGCCATTGGACCTATACGCAGTATTTT.

The chain uses TRBV15 and TRBJ2-3; no definite D call. The V gene lost 4 bases and the J gene lost 11 bases, with 13 bases spanning the gap. The germline CDR1 and CDR2 sequences are LNHNV and YYDKDF (reference sequence). The CDR3 has 12 amino acids. Here the CDR3 DNA reads TGTGCCACCAGCAAAACTCCAGGAGAGCAGTATTTT. Its translation is CATSKTPGEQYF.

The table lists this clonotype with a few counts. The V and J genes are TRBV5-1 and TRBJ2-3; TRBD1 matches 10 bases. This CDR3 contains 16 residues. The junction had 7 bases not matched to a gene; V was cut back by 4 bases and J by 2 bases. Germline assignment: CDR1 SGHRS and CDR2 YFSETQ. The CDR3 loop is CASSLIGQGDTDTQYF. CDR3 coding DNA: TGCGCCAGCAGCCTAATCGGACAGGGGGACACAGATACGCAGTATTTT.

In this sample, this clonotype turned up a few times. J is TRBJ2-7 and V is TRBV29-1; no reliable D call. The CDR3 is 14 amino acids. Germline V gene lookup returns CDR1 SQVTM and CDR2 ANQGSEA. Deletions cut 7 bases from V and 0 bases from J, with 16 bases between. The CDR3 sequence: CSAAWLKSSYEQYF. CDR3 DNA: TGCAGCGCTGCCTGGCTTAAAAGCTCCTACGAGCAGTACTTC.

In its sample, this clonotype was seen once. The V gene is TRBV5-1, the J gene TRBJ2-7; the D gene is possibly TRBD2 (6 bases). Trimming took off 0 bases at V and 7 bases at J, with 14 bases between the two ends. CDR3 length: 14 amino acids. CDR1 is SGHRS and CDR2 is YFSETQ in the germline V gene. CDR3 DNA: TGCGCCAGCAGCTTGGGAGGAGGGGTCCGTGAGCAGTACTTC. It translates to CASSLGGGVREQYF. Drawing the rest from reference TRBV5-1 and TRBJ2-7, the complete variable domain is KAGVTQTPRYLIKTRGQQVTLSCSPISGHRSVSWYQQTPGQGLQFLFEYFSETQRNKGNFPGRFSGRQFSNSRSEMNVSTLELGDSALYLCASSLGGGVREQYFGPGTRLTVT.

This clonotype was seen only a few times. V gene TRBV11-2 combines with J gene TRBJ2-3; 7 positions agree with TRBD1. This CDR3 comprises 14 residues. V gave up 2 bases and J gave up 4 bases; unmatched junction bases: 3. Germline CDR1 reads SGHAT; CDR2 reads FQNNGV. The CDR3 DNA reads as TGTGCCAGCAGCTTAACCACAGGGGCAGATACGCAGTATTTT. This translates into CASSLTTGADTQYF.

As regards this clonotype: An end of the junction differs from the germline gene, which may be a read error. J is TRBJ1-5 and V is TRBV12-3 or TRBV12-4; D is unclear. CDR3 size: 13 residues. The CDR3 coding sequence is TGTGCCAGCAGATTAGACAACTATCAGCCCCAGCATTTT. Translation: CASRLDNYQPQHF.

This clonotype was counted only a few times. The chain has TRBV4-1 and TRBJ1-5; no clear D gene. V dropped 3 bases and J dropped 6 bases, with 9 bases sitting between them. The length of the CDR3 is 13 residues. The germline V gene has CDR1 MGHRA and CDR2 YSYEKL. CDR3 amino acids: CASSQDTLQPQHF. CDR3 sequence (DNA): TGCGCCAGCAGCCAGGATACACTTCAGCCCCAGCATTTT.

The chain employs TRBV6-4 and TRBJ1-1; D unclear. CDR3 length: 14 amino acids. The germline gives CDR1 MRHNA, CDR2 SNTAGT. Between the trimmed V and J ends, which lost 6 bases and 4 bases, there was a span of 15 bases. CDR3 bases: TGTGCCAGCAGCGCGAGAGGGTTCGGCACTGAAGCTTTCTTT. It is translated as CASSARGFGTEAFF.

This clonotype has more than one count but fewer than ten. The chain employs TRBV7-2 and TRBJ2-1; 8 positions match TRBD1. J was trimmed by 6 bases and V by 3 bases; bases with no gene match: 7. Germline CDR1 is SGHTA and CDR2 is FQGNSA. The CDR3 contains 15 residues. The CDR3 sequence: CASSLPGGLGNEQFF. CDR3 DNA sequence: TGTGCCAGCAGCTTGCCAGGGGGCTTGGGCAATGAGCAGTTCTTC.

This clonotype was counted ten times or more. The genes are TRBV10-3 and TRBJ2-7; the match to TRBD1 covers 7 bases. V was pared by 6 bases and J by 9 bases, with 8 bases of the junction left unmatched. Germline V gene sequence: CDR1 ENHRY, CDR2 SYGVKD. The CDR3 length is 12 residues. CDR3: CAISSRDSWQYF. The CDR3 bases are TGTGCCATCAGCTCCCGGGACAGTTGGCAGTACTTC.

DNA of the CDR3: TGTGCCAGCAGCTCTTCCCGGGACGGACCCTACGAGCAGTACTTC. Translating it yields CASSSSRDGPYEQYF. J is TRBJ2-7 and V is TRBV11-2; D might be TRBD1 or TRBD2, each matching 5 bases. CDR1 and CDR2 from the germline V gene are SGHAT and FQNNGV. This CDR3 contains 15 residues. V lost 4 bases and J 2 bases, leaving 15 bases between the germline ends.

This clonotype was counted a few times. The chain has TRBV30 and TRBJ2-3; D could derive from TRBD1 or TRBD2 (5 bases each). The CDR3 totals 14 residues. V lost 4 bases and J 0 bases, leaving 11 bases between the germline ends. Per germline, CDR1 GTSNPN and CDR2 SVGIG (reference sequence). The CDR3: CAWKGRLSTDTQYF. The CDR3 region has the DNA TGTGCCTGGAAGGGACGGCTAAGCACAGATACGCAGTATTTT.

This clonotype has just a few counts. This chain links TRBV27 with TRBJ2-5; 8 positions agree with TRBD2. CDR1 MNHEY and CDR2 SMNVEV come from the germline V gene (reference sequence). V trimming: 3 bases; J trimming: 11 bases; junction bases outside the gene matches: 11. This CDR3 is 14 amino acids long. DNA of the CDR3: TGTGCCAGCAGTTTCGGGACTAGGACGCGGGAGCAGTACTTC. Encoded protein: CASSFGTRTREQYF.

The chain uses TRBV12-3 or TRBV12-4 and TRBJ1-1; weak D call: TRBD1 (6 bases). This CDR3 comprises 15 residues. With 5 bases removed from V and 1 base from J, the gap between germline ends came to 14 bases. The CDR3 nucleotides read TGTGCCAGCAGTATTGACCAGACAGGGAACACTGAAGCTTTCTTT. This codes for CASSIDQTGNTEAFF.

A few counts support this clonotype. This rearrangement joins TRBV27 to TRBJ2-7; 7 bases are shared with TRBD1. Trimming at V came to 6 bases and at J to 5 bases, leaving 7 bases not matched to a gene. This CDR3 is 13 amino acids long. Germline loops: CDR1 MNHEY, CDR2 SMNVEV (reference sequence). The CDR3 sequence: CASRLQQGNEQYF. Written as DNA, the CDR3 is TGTGCCAGCAGGTTGCAACAGGGGAACGAGCAGTACTTC.

Worth noting for this clonotype: The junction departs from germline at one end; a sequencing error may be responsible. This sequence joins TRBV4-3 and TRBJ2-5, with TRBD1 matching 8 bases. This CDR3 comprises 15 residues. CDR1 is LGHNA, CDR2 YSLEER, per germline. The CDR3 bases are TGCGCCAGCAACCAAGATTGGGCAGGGGGCGAGACCCAGTACTTC. Translated: CASNQDWAGGETQYF.

Only a few counts were recorded for this clonotype. The CDR3 nucleotides are TGTGCCAGCAGTTATGGACAGAGCGATTCACCCCTCCACTTT. Translation: CASSYGQSDSPLHF. The chain couples TRBV6-6 to TRBJ1-6, with D possibly being TRBD1 (6 bases). Per the germline V gene, CDR1 is MNHNY and CDR2 is SVGAGI (reference sequence). V gave up 3 bases and J gave up 8 bases, with 11 bases separating them. The CDR3 totals 14 residues.

The V call is TRBV7-3, the J call TRBJ2-2; tentative D call: TRBD2 (6 bases). The germline V and J ends were trimmed by 5 bases and 1 base, with 14 bases remaining between them. The length of the CDR3 is 16 residues. The germline CDR1 and CDR2 sequences are SGHTA and FQGTGA. CDR3 sequence reads: CASSPSGRGNTGELFF. The CDR3 DNA is TGTGCCAGCAGCCCCAGTGGGCGGGGGAACACCGGGGAGCTGTTTTTT.

With regard to this clonotype: An end of the junction differs from the germline gene, which may be a read error. The V call is TRBV20-1, the J call TRBJ2-5; either TRBD1 or TRBD2 may fit D (6 bases each). Germline V CDR1 and CDR2: DFQATT, SNEGSKA (reference sequence). This CDR3 is built from 12 residues. CDR3 bases: TGCGGTGCTAGTGTAGGGGGGTTGACCCAGTACTTC. It yields the protein CGASVGGLTQYF.

This clonotype was detected a few times. This chain links TRBV7-9 with TRBJ1-4; weak D call: TRBD1 (6 bases). Germline V gene sequence: CDR1 SEHNR, CDR2 FQNEAQ (reference sequence). The CDR3 loop spans 14 amino acids. V lost 7 bases, J lost 6 bases, and 15 bases lay in between. In DNA form, the CDR3 reads TGTGCCAGCACGAATTGGGGGGCGGATGAAAAACTGTTTTTT. It codes for CASTNWGADEKLFF.

At least ten counts were recorded for this clonotype. The chain links TRBV29-1 to TRBJ2-1; D is uncertain. The V gene's germline CDR1 is SQVTM and CDR2 ANQGSEA. This CDR3 region has 14 residues. V dropped 4 bases and J dropped 0 bases, with 10 bases sitting between them. The CDR3 DNA sequence: TGCAGCGTTGTAGGGTTGAGCTCCTACAATGAGCAGTTCTTC. Translation gives CSVVGLSSYNEQFF.